This T cell receptor (beta chain) was profiled in a study of CD8+CD57+ T cells in acquired aplastic anemia. Study summary: Sorted CD4+ and CD8+ cell DNA averaged roughly 3.2 ug.

Profiling that covered TCR beta VDJ and CDR3 relied on genomic DNA as its template. A single record per CDR3 protein comes from TCRdb applying MiXCR to the reads. The table includes over 150,000 distinct CDR3 sequences, roughly 56% detected once. In regard to this clonotype: Its antigen remains unidentified.

The study, taken as a whole, reports: Patients and controls were found to share 25 to 35 CD8+ CDR3 sequences.

The source is a human donor in good health, serving as a control. Sequenced sample: sorted CD4+, CD8+, or CD8+CD57+ T cells (not recorded which) from PBMCs.

The CDR3 loop is CASSLVAGTSYEQYF. CDR3 nucleotides: TGTGCCAGCAGCTTGGTAGCGGGAACCTCCTACGAGCAGTACTTC. The chain carries TRBV7-9 and TRBJ2-7; TRBD2 matches at 8 bases. CDR1 SEHNR and CDR2 FQNEAQ come from the germline V gene (reference sequence). CDR3 length: 15 amino acids. The V and J ends lost 3 bases and 0 bases, in that order; junction bases with no gene match: 4.